This entry describes one T cell receptor beta chain. Its matching antigen is unknown. Authors' methods: A distant-metastasis classifier for papillary thyroid cancer was built using CDR3 differences across clinicopathological groups. MiXCR re-clonotyped the PCR reads for TCRdb. The V and J calls reflect TCRdb's pipeline rather than the authors' work. The sample carries tens of thousands of clones, 23% recorded once. Patients were all untreated before their thyroid surgery. The source of the sample is a study of metastatic and nonmetastatic thyroid tumors. About the study: Repertoires of blood and of tissue (tumor or nodule) from malignant and benign thyroid patients were compared. Findings of the study overall: Reportedly, malignant thyroid tumors had significantly higher TCR beta diversity than benign nodules, in blood and tumor.

The sequenced material came from blood. The sequence derives from a male donor with papillary thyroid cancer or a benign thyroid nodule (not recorded which). Some clones in this sample may be carry-over from other donors' samples.

This CDR3 reads CAWSVRQGVGTGELFF. In DNA, the CDR3 is TGTGCCTGGAGTGTTCGCCAGGGGGTCGGAACCGGGGAGCTGTTTTTT. The chain is built from TRBV30 and TRBJ2-2; 7 bases align to TRBD1. After removal of 0 bases from V and 5 bases from J, the junction contained 9 bases not matched to a gene. CDR3 size: 16 residues. CDR1 is GTSNPN, CDR2 SVGIG, per germline (reference sequence).